This is a list of T cell receptor beta chains from one sample in a study of blood T cell repertoires in COVID-19. The protocol was immunoSEQ multiplex PCR, while the TCRdb copy is restricted to in-frame clones and leaves out a portion. The table includes about 280,000 clones, 89% detected once. Sequencing used peripheral blood. Receptor source: a woman aged 40 to 50 who had recovered from COVID-19. The CDR3 runs from the conserved cysteine through the conserved F or W. D genes are given only for firm matches. The size entry is marked missing in some rows and otherwise reads once, few, many or a size class.

NA TRBJ1-2 TRBV2 TRBD1 CASSPTGTNYGYTF TGTGCCAGCAGCCCGACAGGGACGAACTATGGCTACACCTTC
NA TRBJ2-1 TRBV5-4 TRBD2 CARSGTSGSPAYNEQFF TGTGCCAGATCCGGGACTAGCGGGTCCCCAGCCTACAATGAGCAGTTCTTC
once TRBJ2-1 TRBV28 TRBD1 CASSLPDRVNEQFF TGTGCCAGCAGCCTTCCGGACAGGGTTAATGAGCAGTTCTTC
NA TRBJ2-2 TRBV10-3 TRBD2 CAISRKGLAGSTGELFF TGTGCCATCAGCAGGAAAGGACTAGCGGGTTCCACCGGGGAGCTGTTTTTT
NA TRBJ2-5 TRBV15 NA CATSRDGAREGETQYF TGTGCCACCAGCAGAGATGGGGCCAGGGAAGGAGAGACCCAGTACTTC
NA TRBJ1-2 TRBV28 NA CASRVGGGGYTF TGTGCCAGCAGGGTGGGAGGGGGTGGCTACACCTTC
NA TRBJ1-1 TRBV5-1 NA CASSRSPGDTEAFF TGCGCCAGCAGCCGATCCCCGGGGGACACTGAAGCTTTCTTT
few TRBJ1-5 TRBV12-5 NA CASGLGEAGNQPQHF TGTGCTAGTGGTTTGGGGGAGGCGGGGAATCAGCCCCAGCATTTT
NA TRBJ2-1 TRBV4-1 TRBD2 CASSQDSGGYNEQFF TGCGCCAGCAGCCAAGATTCGGGAGGTTACAATGAGCAGTTCTTC
NA TRBJ2-1 TRBV27 TRBD2 CASSLSAGGNEQFF TGTGCCAGCAGTTTATCTGCGGGAGGAAATGAGCAGTTCTTC
NA TRBJ2-1 TRBV27 TRBD2 CASSGTSGSWEQFF TGTGCCAGCAGTGGGACTAGCGGGAGTTGGGAGCAGTTCTTC
NA TRBJ2-7 TRBV11-2 NA CASSLRDSSYEQYF TGTGCCAGCAGCCTCCGGGACTCAAGCTACGAGCAGTACTTC